This paragraph covers one T cell receptor beta chain sequence. Its antigen is as yet unknown. This specimen comes from a study of CD8+ T cells in alopecia areata. Study-level points and caveats: Shared TCR sequences were less clear between patients than in mice, possibly partly from HLA diversity.

Extracted from the samples, RNA was reverse transcribed into cDNA to serve as the sequencing template. Sequencing used immunoSEQ multiplex PCR; TCRdb keeps in-frame clones, though not all of them. The sample includes 150,000 to 200,000 clones, around 51% seen only once; the top ten take 10%. This CDR3 has 14 amino acids. Germline V CDR1 and CDR2: SGHDT, YYEEEE. V lost 6 bases and J 2 bases, leaving 15 bases between the germline ends. Noted treatment: oral pan-JAK inhibitor, 5-10 mg twice daily. The rearrangement links TRBV5-6 to TRBJ2-7; D possibly uses TRBD1 or TRBD2 (6 bases each). The TCR was taken from a human donor with alopecia areata. Here the sequenced sample was CD8+ T cells sorted from blood, taken at approximately week 51, from a patient treated with tofacitinib. For the CDR3, the DNA is TGTGCCAGCACCCCGGCCGGGGGCCCCTACGAGCAGTACTTC. Its protein is CASTPAGGPYEQYF. The whole variable domain, filled in from reference TRBV5-6 and TRBJ2-7, reads DAGVTQSPTHLIKTRGQQVTLRCSPKSGHDTVSWYQQALGQGPQFIFQYYEEEERQRGNFPDRFSGHQFPNYSSELNVNALLLGDSALYLCASTPAGGPYEQYFGPGTRLTVT.